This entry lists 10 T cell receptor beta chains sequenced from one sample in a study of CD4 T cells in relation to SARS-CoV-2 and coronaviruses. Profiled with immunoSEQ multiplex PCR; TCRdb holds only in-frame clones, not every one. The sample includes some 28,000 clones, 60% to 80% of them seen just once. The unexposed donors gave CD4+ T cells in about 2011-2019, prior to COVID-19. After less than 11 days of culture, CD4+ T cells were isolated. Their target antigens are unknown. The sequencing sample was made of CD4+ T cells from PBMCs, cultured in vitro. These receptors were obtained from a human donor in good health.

The CDR3 region is CSVNRVGRDTEAFF. In nucleotides, the CDR3 is TGCAGCGTCAACAGGGTCGGGAGGGACACTGAAGCTTTCTTT. The chain recombines TRBV29-1 with TRBJ1-1, with D possibly matching TRBD1 (6 bases). This CDR3 has 14 amino acids. Germline-derived CDR1 and CDR2 are SQVTM and ANQGSEA. V was cut by 6 bases and J by 3 bases, with 17 bases left in between.

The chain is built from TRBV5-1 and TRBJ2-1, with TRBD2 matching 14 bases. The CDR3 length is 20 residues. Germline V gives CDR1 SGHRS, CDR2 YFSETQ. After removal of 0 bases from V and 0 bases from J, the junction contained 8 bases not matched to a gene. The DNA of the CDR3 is TGCGCCAGCAGCTTGGGACTAGCGGGAGGGGGGGCTGGCTCCTACAATGAGCAGTTCTTC. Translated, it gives CASSLGLAGGGAGSYNEQFF.

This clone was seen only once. CDR3 loop: CASSHTYEQYF. The CDR3, as DNA: TGTGCCAGCAGTCATACCTACGAGCAGTACTTC. The chain links TRBV6-2 or TRBV6-3 to TRBJ2-7, with unresolved D. CDR1 is MNHEY and CDR2 is SVGEGT in the germline V gene. Trimming removed 5 bases at V and 2 bases at J, with 4 bases between. The CDR3 has 11 amino acids.

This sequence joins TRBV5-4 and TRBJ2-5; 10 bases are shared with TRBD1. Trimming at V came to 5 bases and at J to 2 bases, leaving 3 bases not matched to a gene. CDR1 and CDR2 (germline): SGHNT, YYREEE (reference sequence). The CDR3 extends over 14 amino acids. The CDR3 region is CASSRDRGQETQYF. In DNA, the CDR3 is TGTGCCAGCAGTAGGGACAGGGGACAAGAGACCCAGTACTTC.

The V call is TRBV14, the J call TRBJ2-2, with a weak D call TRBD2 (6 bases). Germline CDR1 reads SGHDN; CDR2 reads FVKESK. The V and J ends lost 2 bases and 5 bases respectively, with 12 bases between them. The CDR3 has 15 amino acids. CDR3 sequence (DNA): TGTGCCAGCAGCCAAACCACGGCGGGAACCGGGGAGCTGTTTTTT. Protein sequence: CASSQTTAGTGELFF.

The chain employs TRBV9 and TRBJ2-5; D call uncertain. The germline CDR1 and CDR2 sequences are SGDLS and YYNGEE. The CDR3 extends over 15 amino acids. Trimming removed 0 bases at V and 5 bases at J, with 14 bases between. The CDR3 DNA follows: TGTGCCAGCAGCGTAGGGCCCGGCGGTTGGGAGACCCAGTACTTC. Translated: CASSVGPGGWETQYF. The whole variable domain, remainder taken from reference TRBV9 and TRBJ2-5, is DSGVTQTPKHLITATGQRVTLRCSPRSGDLSVYWYQQSLDQGLQFLIQYYNGEERAKGNILERFSAQQFPDLHSELNLSSLELGDSALYFCASSVGPGGWETQYFGPGTRLLVL.

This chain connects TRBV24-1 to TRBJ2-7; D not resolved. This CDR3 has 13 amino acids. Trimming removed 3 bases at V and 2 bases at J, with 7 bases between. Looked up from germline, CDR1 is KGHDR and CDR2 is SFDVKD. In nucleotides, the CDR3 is TGTGCCACCAGTGATCGGGCCCCCTACGAGCAGTACTTC. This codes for CATSDRAPYEQYF.

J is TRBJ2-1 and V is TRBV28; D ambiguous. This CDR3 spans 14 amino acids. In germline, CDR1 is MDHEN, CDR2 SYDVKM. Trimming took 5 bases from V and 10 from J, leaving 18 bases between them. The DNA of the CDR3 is TGTGCCAGCAGTCCCCCCGCTTGGCAGACAGAGCAGTTCTTC. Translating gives CASSPPAWQTEQFF.

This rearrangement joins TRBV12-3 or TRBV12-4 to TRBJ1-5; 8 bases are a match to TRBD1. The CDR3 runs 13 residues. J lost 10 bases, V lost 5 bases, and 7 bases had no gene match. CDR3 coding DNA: TGTGCCAGCAGTCAGGGACAGGAGGAACCCCAGCATTTT. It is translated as CASSQGQEEPQHF.

CDR3 amino acids: CASSGTSYEQYF. The CDR3 region has the DNA TGTGCCAGCAGTGGAACCAGCTACGAGCAGTACTTC. This chain links TRBV25-1 with TRBJ2-7; D is undetermined. The length of the CDR3 is 12 residues. Germline V CDR1 and CDR2: MGHDK, SYGVNS. V dropped 4 bases and J dropped 3 bases, with 7 bases sitting between them.